The clone carrying this T cell receptor (beta chain) was recorded at least ten times. Its target is not known. The data originate from a study of spatial heterogeneity in lung cancer. Looking at the study overall: Each unique TCR and UMI combination was seen more than ten times on average in raw reads. Study conclusions and caveats: It was found that expanded intratumoral alpha and beta TCR counts tracked tumor mutation counts.

All TCR cDNA molecules were individually tagged with a unique molecular identifier. TCRdb recomputed calls from the 5' RACE reads with MiXCR, one row per CDR3 protein. This sample has fewer than 10,000 distinct CDR3 sequences, with 6.5% to 8.5% found just once. Time point: sample taken at primary tumor resection. Material for sequencing was whole RNA from tumor, nontumor lung or frozen PBMC, left unsorted. Germline CDR1 is DFQATT and CDR2 is SNEGSKA (reference sequence). Trimming stripped 0 bases from V and 4 bases from J, with 6 bases between. The CDR3 extends over 13 amino acids. This chain links TRBV20-1 with TRBJ2-2, with D unclear. This receptor was obtained from a female donor with early-stage non-small cell lung cancer. The sample consisted of lung tumor tissue, taken at surgery. CDR3 sequence: CSARDPTTGELFF. CDR3 bases: TGCAGTGCTAGAGATCCCACCACCGGGGAGCTGTTTTTT.